The sample holds one count of the clone carrying this T cell receptor (beta chain). Its antigen is as yet unknown. The CDR3 runs to 14 residues. V gave up 4 bases and J gave up 1 base; unmatched junction bases: 3. Per germline, CDR1 SGHRS and CDR2 YFSETQ. Use of 60 Vbeta and 13 Jbeta primers characterized the PCR. Clones were read by immunoSEQ multiplex PCR, and TCRdb kept only the in-frame ones, dropping some. The table has 60,000 to 70,000 clones, about 84% seen once. This entry belongs to a study of cytomegalovirus exposure and HLA in healthy donors. The wider study: Earlier results showed roughly 120 million unique TCR beta sequences derived from approximately 170 million T cells. Across some 400 genotyped donors, just over 80% landed in the Caucasian-associated ancestry cluster.

Study findings and constraints: DRB1 had the most TCR associations and HLA-C the fewest, a later analysis found, with rates varying by HLA locus. The authors assumed roughly uniform sequencing depth across donors for presence/absence analyses.

The source of this sequence is a man between 18 and 29 years old in good health and CMV-seropositive. Sequenced sample: PBMCs. V and J are TRBV5-1 and TRBJ2-5, with 8 bases identical to TRBD1. The CDR3 loop is CASSAGQGQETQYF. Written as DNA, the CDR3 is TGCGCCAGCAGCGCCGGACAGGGCCAAGAGACCCAGTACTTC.